Only one count was recorded for the clone carrying this TCR beta chain. The data belong to a study of T cell changes during pregnancy in multiple sclerosis. CDR3 length equals 17 residues. Looked up from germline, CDR1 is MGHRA and CDR2 is YSYEKL. V was clipped by 0 bases and J by 2 bases; unmatched bases: 7. Produced via immunoSEQ multiplex PCR; TCRdb's table is partial and in-frame only. This table has tens of thousands of clones, roughly 93% appearing once. This chain uses TRBV4-1 with TRBJ2-5, with 9 bases lining up with TRBD1. The clonotype originates from a female donor with multiple sclerosis, enrolled in a pregnancy study. The sequences come from peripheral blood, collected in the first trimester of pregnancy. In DNA, the CDR3 is TGCGCCAGCAGCCAAGAAAAACAGGGGGCGGGGCAAGAGACCCAGTACTTC. Translated, it gives CASSQEKQGAGQETQYF.